These 22 T cell receptor beta chains were sequenced from one sample in a study of CD8 T cells in ankylosing spondylitis. TCRdb used MiXCR to reprocess the 5' RACE reads, holding one entry per CDR3 protein. This table has 380,000 or so distinct CDR3 sequences, 20% appearing once. Sequencing was performed on blood, either unsorted or a sorted T cell fraction (not recorded which). The receptor set was obtained from a male donor with ankylosing spondylitis or in good health (not recorded which).

The rearrangement uses TRBV18 and TRBJ2-3, with a possible D match to TRBD1 (5 bases). The germline V gene has CDR1 KGHSH and CDR2 LQKENI. V was shortened by 4 bases and J by 0 bases, with 17 bases between the two germline ends. This CDR3 contains 17 residues. DNA of the CDR3: TGTGCCAGCTCACGGACATCAGAATTTACTAGCACAGATACGCAGTATTTT. Its translation is CASSRTSEFTSTDTQYF. The full variable domain, its missing parts supplied by reference TRBV18 and TRBJ2-3, is NAGVMQNPRHLVRRRGQEARLRCSPMKGHSHVYWYRQLPEEGLKFMVYLQKENIIDESGMPKERFSAEFPKEGPSILRIQQVVRGDSAAYFCASSRTSEFTSTDTQYFGPGTRLTVL.

The chain couples TRBV4-1 to TRBJ2-2; 7 bases match TRBD1. Germline V gives CDR1 MGHRA, CDR2 YSYEKL. This CDR3 has 16 residues. J lost 6 bases, V lost 3 bases, and 10 bases had no gene match. CDR3 nucleotides: TGCGCCAGCAGCCACAAGACAGGGAGCGGTTCCGGGGAGCTGTTTTTT. Protein sequence: CASSHKTGSGSGELFF.

This clonotype was counted between two and nine times. The chain couples TRBV27 to TRBJ2-1, with 11 nucleotides matching TRBD1. V trimming: 3 bases; J trimming: 8 bases; junction bases outside the gene matches: 6. Germline V CDR1 and CDR2: MNHEY, SMNVEV (reference sequence). The CDR3 consists of 15 residues. In nucleotides, the CDR3 is TGTGCCAGCAGTTTCGGGGACAGGGGGGAAGATGAGCAGTTCTTC. Translation gives CASSFGDRGEDEQFF.

There are a few counts of this clonotype. The genes are TRBV12-3 or TRBV12-4 and TRBJ2-3; no clear D. The CDR3 is 14 residues long. V lost 2 bases to trimming and J lost 1 base, with 7 bases between them. In DNA, the CDR3 is TGTGCCAGCAGTTTAACCGAGGGCACAGATACGCAGTATTTT. It specifies CASSLTEGTDTQYF.

The J gene is TRBJ1-1, the V gene TRBV6-2 or TRBV6-3, with unresolved D. V was clipped by 4 bases and J by 8 bases, with 14 bases between them. This CDR3 is built from 13 residues. Germline CDR1 reads MNHEY; CDR2 reads SVGEGT. As DNA, the CDR3 is TGTGCCAGCAGTTCGCCCTCCGTTGAGGAAGCTTTCTTT. Encoded protein: CASSSPSVEEAFF.

J is TRBJ2-7 and V is TRBV7-9; D gene unclear. Germline assignment: CDR1 SEHNR and CDR2 FQNEAQ (reference sequence). CDR3 length: 13 residues. V was clipped by 1 base and J by 9 bases, with 13 bases between them. The CDR3 loop reads CASSLVAGPAQYF. The CDR3 nucleotides are TGTGCCAGCAGCTTAGTCGCAGGCCCGGCGCAGTACTTC. Full variable domain (missing parts from reference TRBV7-9 and TRBJ2-7): DTGVSQNPRHKITKRGQNVTFRCDPISEHNRLYWYRQTLGQGPEFLTYFQNEAQLEKSRLLSDRFSAERPKGSFSTLEIQRTEQGDSAMYLCASSLVAGPAQYFGPGTRLTVT.

The rearrangement links TRBV30 to TRBJ2-1; 7 bases line up with TRBD1. This CDR3 comprises 14 residues. CDR1 is GTSNPN, CDR2 SVGIG, per germline (reference sequence). After removal of 2 bases from V and 7 bases from J, the junction contained 8 bases not matched to a gene. CDR3 bases: TGTGCCTGGAGTACACGGACAGGCCTAAATGAGCAGTTCTTC. It encodes CAWSTRTGLNEQFF.

This chain uses TRBV6-2 or TRBV6-3 with TRBJ2-1, with 8 bases lining up with TRBD2. Germline lookup yields CDR1 MNHEY and CDR2 SVGEGT. The V segment lost 5 bases and the J segment 8 bases; nucleotides outside the gene matches: 8. The CDR3 sequence is 14 residues long. Written as DNA, the CDR3 is TGTGCCAGCAGTCTTAGCGGGGCGGGCTATGAGCAGTTCTTC. Translation: CASSLSGAGYEQFF.

The J gene is TRBJ2-1, the V gene TRBV6-5, with D tentatively TRBD2 (6 bases). The germline V gene has CDR1 MNHEY and CDR2 SVGAGI. The CDR3 is 14 residues long. Trimming shortened V by 2 bases and J by 5 bases, and 10 bases separated the two germline ends. This CDR3 reads CASSYVGGDNEQFF. The DNA for the CDR3 is TGTGCCAGCAGTTACGTTGGCGGGGACAATGAGCAGTTCTTC.

The chain combines TRBV27 with TRBJ1-2; 7 bases line up with TRBD1. Germline V gene sequence: CDR1 MNHEY, CDR2 SMNVEV (reference sequence). The trim removed 3 bases at V and 3 bases at J, leaving 7 bases unmatched. There are 15 residues in the CDR3. The CDR3 region is CASSFGDSLYYGYTF. As DNA, the CDR3 is TGTGCCAGCAGTTTTGGGGACAGCCTATACTATGGCTACACCTTC.

In this sample, this clonotype turned up a few times. This chain uses TRBV12-3 or TRBV12-4 with TRBJ1-4, with a tentative D call TRBD1 (5 bases). CDR3 length equals 14 residues. V was shortened by 5 bases and J by 8 bases, with 15 bases between the two germline ends. The CDR3 sequence: CASSPDSLREKLFF. CDR3 nucleotides: TGTGCCAGCAGTCCCGACAGCCTCCGGGAAAAACTGTTTTTT.

This clonotype was seen a handful of times. J is TRBJ2-2 and V is TRBV6-5, with TRBD2 as a possible D gene (7 bases). The length of the CDR3 is 16 residues. The ends were cut back, 0 bases at V and 5 bases at J, with 13 bases in the middle. Germline lookup yields CDR1 MNHEY and CDR2 SVGAGI. CDR3 sequence: CASSYSGGGVTGELFF. The CDR3 nucleotides are TGTGCCAGCAGTTACTCAGGGGGGGGCGTTACCGGGGAGCTGTTTTTT.

The chain recombines TRBV12-3 or TRBV12-4 with TRBJ2-6; D is unresolved. The CDR3 is 14 amino acids. V was cut by 6 bases and J by 2 bases, with 8 bases left in between. The CDR3 region is CASSPTAGANVLTF. DNA of the CDR3: TGTGCCAGCAGCCCAACGGCTGGGGCCAACGTCCTGACTTTC.

This clonotype has only a few counts. This chain joins TRBV6-5 and TRBJ1-3; D gene uncertain. Germline V gene data show CDR1 as MNHEY and CDR2 as SVGAGI. CDR3 length equals 14 residues. Deletions cut 3 bases from V and 0 bases from J, with 6 bases between. The CDR3 DNA reads as TGTGCCAGCAGTTATCTCTCCTCTGGAAACACCATATATTTT. Its protein product is CASSYLSSGNTIYF.

V gene TRBV5-6 combines with J gene TRBJ1-1; D not resolved. Germline CDR1 is SGHDT and CDR2 is YYEEEE. V was pared by 0 bases and J by 4 bases, with 19 bases between. The CDR3 spans 17 residues. The CDR3 loop reads CASSLASSGRRSTEAFF. The CDR3 DNA reads TGTGCCAGCAGCTTGGCTTCGTCCGGCCGACGAAGCACTGAAGCTTTCTTT.

This clonotype was seen only a few times. The genes are TRBV6-1 and TRBJ2-2; 8 bases line up with TRBD1. In germline, CDR1 is MNHNS, CDR2 SASEGT. This CDR3 is built from 14 residues. V shed 4 bases, J shed 7 bases, and the junction held 5 bases outside the gene matches. In DNA, the CDR3 is TGTGCCAGCAGTGCAGGGGGCGGTAGCGGGGAGCTGTTTTTT. This translates into CASSAGGGSGELFF.

A few counts support this clonotype. CDR3 residues: CATSRYTVGETQYF. CDR3 DNA: TGTGCCACCAGCAGATATACGGTGGGGGAGACCCAGTACTTC. V usage is TRBV15 and J usage is TRBJ2-5; D is ambiguous. Germline V gene sequence: CDR1 LNHNV, CDR2 YYDKDF (reference sequence). The CDR3 runs to 14 residues. Trimming stripped 2 bases from V and 5 bases from J, with 12 bases between.

The rearrangement uses TRBV6-5 and TRBJ2-2; no reliable D call. The length of the CDR3 is 12 residues. The germline V and J ends were trimmed by 6 bases and 6 bases, with 8 bases remaining between them. Germline CDR1 reads MNHEY; CDR2 reads SVGAGI. CDR3 DNA: TGTGCCAGCAGCCCCGCTTCCGGGGAGCTGTTTTTT. Protein: CASSPASGELFF.

The rearrangement joins TRBV2 to TRBJ2-6; possible D gene TRBD1, 7 bases. The CDR3 sequence is 16 residues long. Germline CDR1 and CDR2: SNHLY and FYNNEI. Trimming removed 6 bases at V and 0 bases at J, with 12 bases between. The CDR3 sequence is CASRRQGGSGANVLTF. The CDR3 region has the DNA TGTGCCAGCAGGCGTCAGGGGGGCTCTGGGGCCAACGTCCTGACTTTC.

The genes are TRBV20-1 and TRBJ2-7; maybe TRBD2 (5 bases). The germline CDR1 and CDR2 sequences are DFQATT and SNEGSKA (reference sequence). V dropped 5 bases and J dropped 6 bases, with 11 bases sitting between them. The CDR3 length is 11 residues. The CDR3 sequence is CSAARGAEQYF. In DNA form, the CDR3 reads TGCAGTGCTGCCCGGGGTGCCGAGCAGTACTTC.

This sequence joins TRBV7-9 and TRBJ2-1; D might be TRBD1 or TRBD2, each matching 5 bases. V gave up 10 bases and J gave up 5 bases, with 9 bases separating them. The CDR3 runs to 11 residues. The germline V gene has CDR1 SEHNR and CDR2 FQNEAQ (reference sequence). The CDR3 loop is CATGAHNEQFF. CDR3 nucleotides: TGTGCCACCGGGGCCCACAATGAGCAGTTCTTC.

The genes are TRBV2 and TRBJ2-3; 7 bases fit TRBD2. V lost 7 bases and J lost 1; bases outside the gene matches: 5. Germline V gene sequence: CDR1 SNHLY, CDR2 FYNNEI. The CDR3 has 14 residues. The CDR3 loop is CASTPSGGTDTQYF. CDR3 in DNA: TGTGCCAGCACCCCGAGCGGGGGCACAGATACGCAGTATTTT.